This TCR beta chain was sequenced during a study of blood T cell repertoires in COVID-19. At the level of the study: PBMCs, B-cell-depleted T cells, or T cells provided the cDNA or gDNA that made up the material.

In the study's own analysis: Nucleated cell number was recorded as an estimate derived from reference gene primer amplification. Assay: immunoSEQ multiplex PCR; the TCRdb copy retains only in-frame clones and omits some. V and J calls and clone size are given by that table; D and trimming were obtained from the DNA. The sample yields under 200,000 clones, 90% seen once. The receptor's source is a man between 45 and 60 years old with acute or convalescent COVID-19. Material for sequencing was peripheral blood.

CDR3 residues: CASSAVAEETQYF. CDR3 nucleotides: TGTGCCAGCAGTGCCGTTGCGGAAGAGACCCAGTACTTC. The J gene is TRBJ2-5, the V gene TRBV2; D gene uncertain. Looked up from germline, CDR1 is SNHLY and CDR2 is FYNNEI. V lost 4 bases, J lost 3 bases, and 9 bases lay in between. The CDR3 is 13 amino acids.